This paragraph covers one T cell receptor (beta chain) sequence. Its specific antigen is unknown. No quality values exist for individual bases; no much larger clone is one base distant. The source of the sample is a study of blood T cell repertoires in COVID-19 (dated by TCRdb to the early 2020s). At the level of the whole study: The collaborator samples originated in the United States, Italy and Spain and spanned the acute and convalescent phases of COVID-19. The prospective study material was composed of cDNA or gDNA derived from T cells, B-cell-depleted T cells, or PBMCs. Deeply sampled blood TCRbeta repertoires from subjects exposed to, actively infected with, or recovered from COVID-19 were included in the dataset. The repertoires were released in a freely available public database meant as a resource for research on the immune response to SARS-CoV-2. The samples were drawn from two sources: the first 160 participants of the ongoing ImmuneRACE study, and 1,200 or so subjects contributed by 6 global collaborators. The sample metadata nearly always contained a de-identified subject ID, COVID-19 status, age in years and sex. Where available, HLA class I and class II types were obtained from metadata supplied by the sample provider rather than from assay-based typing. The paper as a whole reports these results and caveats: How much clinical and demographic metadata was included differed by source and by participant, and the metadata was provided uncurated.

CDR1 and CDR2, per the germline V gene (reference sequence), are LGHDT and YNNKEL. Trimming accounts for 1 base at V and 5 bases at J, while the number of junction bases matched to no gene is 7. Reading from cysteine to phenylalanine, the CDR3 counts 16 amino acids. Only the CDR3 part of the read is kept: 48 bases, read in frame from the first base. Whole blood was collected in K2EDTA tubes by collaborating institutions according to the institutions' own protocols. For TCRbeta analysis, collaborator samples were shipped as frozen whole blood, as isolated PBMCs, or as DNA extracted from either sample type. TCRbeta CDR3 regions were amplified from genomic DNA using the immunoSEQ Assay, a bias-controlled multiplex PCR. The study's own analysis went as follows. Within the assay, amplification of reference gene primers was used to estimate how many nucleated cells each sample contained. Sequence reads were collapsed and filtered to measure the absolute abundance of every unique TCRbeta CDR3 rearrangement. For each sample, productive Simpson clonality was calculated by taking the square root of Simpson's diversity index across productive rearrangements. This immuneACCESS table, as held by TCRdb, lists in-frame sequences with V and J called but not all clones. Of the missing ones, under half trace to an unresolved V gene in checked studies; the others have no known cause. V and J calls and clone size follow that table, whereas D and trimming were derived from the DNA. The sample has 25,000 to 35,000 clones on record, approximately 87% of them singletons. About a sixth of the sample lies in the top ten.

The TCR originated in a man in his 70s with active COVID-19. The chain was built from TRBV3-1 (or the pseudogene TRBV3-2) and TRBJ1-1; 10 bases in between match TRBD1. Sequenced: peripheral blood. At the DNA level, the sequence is TGTGCCAGCAGCCAAGGACAGGGGGCGGGAGGGACTGAAGCTTTCTTT. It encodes CASSQGQGAGGTEAFF.